The 2 T cell receptor beta chains listed next were all sequenced from one sample in a study of blood T cell repertoires in COVID-19. Libraries were prepared by immunoSEQ multiplex PCR; TCRdb keeps only in-frame clonotypes and omits some of them. The repertoire includes 200,000 to 250,000 clones, 86% of them detected once, and roughly 3% sits in the top ten. Sequenced: peripheral blood. The receptors here all came from a woman in her twenties or thirties who had recovered from COVID-19.

The chain recombines TRBV2 with TRBJ1-2, with 10 bases lining up with TRBD1. The ends lost 10 bases at V and 2 bases at J; junction bases unmatched: 10. The CDR3 spans 15 residues. Germline CDR1 is SNHLY and CDR2 is FYNNEI. CDR3 loop: CATSETGGLNYGYTF. The CDR3 DNA reads TGTGCCACCTCCGAGACAGGGGGCCTCAACTATGGCTACACCTTC.

The chain joins TRBV6-5 to TRBJ2-7; TRBD1 matches at 8 bases. Unmatched junction bases numbered 11, after V lost 2 bases and J lost 5 bases. Looked up from germline, CDR1 is MNHEY and CDR2 is SVGAGI. The length of the CDR3 is 16 residues. The CDR3 bases are TGTGCCAGCAGTTACCTCCGCGGACAGGGTTTCGACGAGCAGTACTTC. Translated, it gives CASSYLRGQGFDEQYF.